This T cell receptor (beta chain) was observed in a study of read filtering for tumor transcriptome and immune sequencing. Findings of the study overall: Sorted CD138-negative bone marrow cells were not purified T cells. Even smaller IR-seq throughput identified most shared clonotypes.

Molecular barcoded adaptors covering alpha/delta and beta/gamma chains were used on 400 to 450 ng RNA. TCRdb reprocessed the reads via MiXCR and lists one record per CDR3 protein. The data hold roughly 67,000 distinct CDR3 sequences, with roughly 19% observed a single time. The CDR3 has 14 amino acids. Per the germline V gene, CDR1 is MGHRA and CDR2 is YSYEKL. The ends were cut back, 1 base at V and 8 bases at J, with 12 bases in the middle. This clonotype has at least ten counts. Its antigen remains unknown. Sampling of bone marrow took place during active disease in every patient. Sequenced sample: a population of CD138-negative cells sorted from bone marrow. The J gene is TRBJ2-1, the V gene TRBV4-1; a weak D match, TRBD2 (5 bases). This sequence originates from a donor at least 40 years old with multiple myeloma. The CDR3 here is CASSQAQNGDEQFF. Written as DNA, the CDR3 is TGCGCCAGCAGCCAAGCCCAAAACGGGGATGAGCAGTTCTTC.